A selection of T cell receptor beta chains follows, all from one sample in a study of PD-L1 blockade in urothelial cancer. Clones were sequenced by immunoSEQ multiplex PCR, and TCRdb holds only the in-frame ones, with some missing. The sample lists about 63,000 clones, roughly 79% occurring once. This specimen consisted of PBMCs, obtained around atezolizumab (anti-PD-L1) treatment. The receptors derive from a man in his 70s with urothelial cancer. Each CDR3 is given with its conserved first and last residue. A D gene is named only where the DNA matches it firmly. Expanded clones get a size class; other rows say once, few or many, or leave the size out.

DNA	CDR3	V	size	D	J
TGCGCCAGCAGCTTGGCACCCCGAGGGTACAATGAGCAGTTCTTC	CASSLAPRGYNEQFF	TRBV5-1	NA	NA	TRBJ2-1
TGTGCCAGCAGGGCTATAGCGGGAGTTCGCACAGATACGCAGTATTTT	CASRAIAGVRTDTQYF	TRBV5-6	NA	TRBD2	TRBJ2-3
TGTGCCAGCAGCCCAGGCGATCGGACAGGGAGGTGGAACGAGCAGTACTTC	CASSPGDRTGRWNEQYF	TRBV5-6	once	TRBD1	TRBJ2-7
TGTGCCAGCACCCTGGGGACAAACACTGAAGCTTTCTTT	CASTLGTNTEAFF	TRBV11-2	NA	NA	TRBJ1-1
TGCGCCAGCAGCTTGGGACAGATGAACACTGAAGCTTTCTTT	CASSLGQMNTEAFF	TRBV5-1	NA	NA	TRBJ1-1
TGTGCCAGCGGGACAGGGGCCGAGACCCAGTACTTC	CASGTGAETQYF	TRBV2	NA	TRBD1	TRBJ2-5
TGTGCCAGCAGCTCCAGATCCACGGGGGGAGACTCCTACGAGCAGTACTTC	CASSSRSTGGDSYEQYF	TRBV13	NA	TRBD2	TRBJ2-7
TGCGCCAGCAGCCCTGGGACTAGCGGGAGGGCCAGTTCCTACAATGAGCAGTTCTTC	CASSPGTSGRASSYNEQFF	TRBV5-1	NA	TRBD2	TRBJ2-1
TGTGCCAGCTCACCGGGACAAACACTCGAGCAGTACTTC	CASSPGQTLEQYF	TRBV18	NA	NA	TRBJ2-7
TGCGCCAGCAGTGGGGACAGGGAGCAAGAGACCCAGTACTTC	CASSGDREQETQYF	TRBV10-2	NA	TRBD1	TRBJ2-5